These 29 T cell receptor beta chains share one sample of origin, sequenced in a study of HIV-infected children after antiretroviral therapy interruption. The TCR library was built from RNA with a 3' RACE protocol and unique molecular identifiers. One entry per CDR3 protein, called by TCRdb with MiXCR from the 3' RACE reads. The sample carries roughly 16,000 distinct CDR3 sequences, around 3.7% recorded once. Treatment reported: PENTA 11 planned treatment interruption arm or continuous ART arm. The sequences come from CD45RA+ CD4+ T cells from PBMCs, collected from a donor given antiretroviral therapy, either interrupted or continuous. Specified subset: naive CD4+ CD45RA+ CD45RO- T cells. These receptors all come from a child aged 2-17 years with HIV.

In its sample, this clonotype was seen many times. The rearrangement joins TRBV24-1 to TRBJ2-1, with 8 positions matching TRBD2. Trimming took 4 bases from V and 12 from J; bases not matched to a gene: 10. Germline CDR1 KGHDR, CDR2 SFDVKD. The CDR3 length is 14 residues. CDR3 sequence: CATSDPSTGTRQFF. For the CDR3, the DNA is TGTGCCACCAGTGACCCTAGTACCGGGACTAGGCAGTTCTTC.

The CDR3 coding sequence is TGTGCCAGCAGCTCGAGGACAGGGGAGGGTGAAAAACTGTTTTTT. Translation: CASSSRTGEGEKLFF. The gene calls are TRBV9 and TRBJ1-4; 9 bases map to TRBD1. V was clipped by 4 bases and J by 7 bases; unmatched bases: 8. Germline CDR1 and CDR2: SGDLS and YYNGEE. The CDR3 sequence is 15 residues long.

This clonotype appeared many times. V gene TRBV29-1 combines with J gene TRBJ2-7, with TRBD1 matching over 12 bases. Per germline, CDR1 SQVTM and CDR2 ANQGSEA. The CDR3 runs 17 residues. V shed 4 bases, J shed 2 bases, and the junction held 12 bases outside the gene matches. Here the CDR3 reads CSVGGGQGAKTTYEQYF. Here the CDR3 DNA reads TGCAGCGTTGGGGGGGGACAGGGGGCGAAAACGACCTACGAGCAGTACTTC.

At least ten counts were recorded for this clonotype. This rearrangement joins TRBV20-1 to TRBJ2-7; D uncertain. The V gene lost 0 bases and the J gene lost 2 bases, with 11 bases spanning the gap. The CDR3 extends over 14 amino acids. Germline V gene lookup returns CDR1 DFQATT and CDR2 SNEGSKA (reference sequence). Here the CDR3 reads CSARDGQDPYEQYF. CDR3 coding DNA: TGCAGTGCTAGAGACGGGCAGGACCCCTACGAGCAGTACTTC.

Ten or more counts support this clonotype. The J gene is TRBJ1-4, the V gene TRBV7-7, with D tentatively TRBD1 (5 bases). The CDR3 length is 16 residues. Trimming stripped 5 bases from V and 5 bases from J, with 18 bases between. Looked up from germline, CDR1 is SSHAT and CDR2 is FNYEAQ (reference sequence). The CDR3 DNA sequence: TGTGCCAGCAGCCCCCCCGGGGGTGTGGCGAATGAAAAACTGTTTTTT. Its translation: CASSPPGGVANEKLFF. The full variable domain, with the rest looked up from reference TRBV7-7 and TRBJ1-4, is GAGVSQSPRYKVTKRGQDVTLRCDPISSHATLYWYQQALGQGPEFLTYFNYEAQPDKSGLPSDRFSAERPEGSISTLTIQRTEQRDSAMYRCASSPPGGVANEKLFFGSGTQLSVL.

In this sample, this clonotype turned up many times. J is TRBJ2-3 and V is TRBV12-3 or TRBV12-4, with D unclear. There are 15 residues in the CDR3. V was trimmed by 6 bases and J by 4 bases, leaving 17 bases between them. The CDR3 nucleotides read TGTGCCAGCAGCTATCGGCATCAGGTTGCAGATACGCAGTATTTT. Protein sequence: CASSYRHQVADTQYF.

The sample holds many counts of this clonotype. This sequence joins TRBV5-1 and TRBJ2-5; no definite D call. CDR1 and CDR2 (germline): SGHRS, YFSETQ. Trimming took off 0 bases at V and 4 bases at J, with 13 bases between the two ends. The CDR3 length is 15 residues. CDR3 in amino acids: CASSLALAAAETQYF. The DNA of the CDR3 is TGCGCCAGCAGCTTGGCCCTGGCCGCTGCAGAGACCCAGTACTTC.

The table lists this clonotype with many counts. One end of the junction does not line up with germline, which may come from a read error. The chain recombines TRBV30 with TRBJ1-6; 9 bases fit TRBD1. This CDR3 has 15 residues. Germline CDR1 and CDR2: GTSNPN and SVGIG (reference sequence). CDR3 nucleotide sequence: TGTGCCTGGAATACAGGGGGCTCCTATAATTCGCCCCTCTACTTT. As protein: CAWNTGGSYNSPLYF.

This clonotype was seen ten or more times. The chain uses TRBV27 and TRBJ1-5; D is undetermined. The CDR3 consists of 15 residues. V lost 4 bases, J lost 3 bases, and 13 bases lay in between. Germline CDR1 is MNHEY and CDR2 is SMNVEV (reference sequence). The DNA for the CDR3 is TGTGCCAGCAGTTCTAGAGCGGGTTCCAATCAGCCCCAGCATTTT. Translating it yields CASSSRAGSNQPQHF.

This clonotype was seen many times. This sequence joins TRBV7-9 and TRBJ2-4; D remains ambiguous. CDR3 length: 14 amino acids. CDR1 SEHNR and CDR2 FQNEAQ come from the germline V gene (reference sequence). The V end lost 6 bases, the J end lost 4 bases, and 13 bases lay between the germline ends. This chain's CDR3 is CASSPYGSKNIQYF. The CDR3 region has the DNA TGTGCCAGCAGTCCATACGGGTCAAAAAACATTCAGTACTTC.

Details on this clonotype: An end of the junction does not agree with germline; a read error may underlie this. In nucleotides, the CDR3 is TGCGCCAGCAGTGAGTCGCGTCAGTCCCATCCGCCCCCGCCTTTT. Translation gives CASSESRQSHPPPPF. The chain has TRBV10-2 and TRBJ1-5, with D unclear. Germline assignment: CDR1 WSHSY and CDR2 SAAADI. The CDR3 totals 15 residues.

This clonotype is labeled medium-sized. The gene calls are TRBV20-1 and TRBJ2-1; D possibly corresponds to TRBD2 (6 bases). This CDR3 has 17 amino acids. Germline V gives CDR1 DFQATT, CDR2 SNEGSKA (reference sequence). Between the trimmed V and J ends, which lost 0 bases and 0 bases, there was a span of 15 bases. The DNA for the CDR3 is TGCAGTGCTAGAGATGGGGTTGGAGGGAGCTCCTACAATGAGCAGTTCTTC. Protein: CSARDGVGGSSYNEQFF.

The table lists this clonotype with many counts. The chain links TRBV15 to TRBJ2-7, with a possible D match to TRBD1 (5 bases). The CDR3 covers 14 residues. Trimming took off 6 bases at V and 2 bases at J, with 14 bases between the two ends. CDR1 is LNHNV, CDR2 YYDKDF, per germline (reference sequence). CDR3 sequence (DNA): TGTGCCACCAGTACCCAGGGTGGTCCCTACGAGCAGTACTTC. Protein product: CATSTQGGPYEQYF.

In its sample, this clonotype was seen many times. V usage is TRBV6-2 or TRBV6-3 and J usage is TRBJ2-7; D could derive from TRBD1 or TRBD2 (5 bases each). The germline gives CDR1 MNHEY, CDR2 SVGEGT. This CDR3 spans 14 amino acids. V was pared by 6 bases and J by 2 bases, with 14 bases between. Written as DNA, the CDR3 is TGTGCCAGCAGGAACGGGACGGCCACCTACGAGCAGTACTTC. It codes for CASRNGTATYEQYF.

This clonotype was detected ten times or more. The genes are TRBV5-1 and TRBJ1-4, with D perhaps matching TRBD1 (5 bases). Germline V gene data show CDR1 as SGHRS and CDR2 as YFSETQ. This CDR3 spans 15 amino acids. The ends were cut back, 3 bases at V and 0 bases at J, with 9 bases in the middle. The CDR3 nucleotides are TGCGCCAGCAGCTCGCAGGGCGCAACTAATGAAAAACTGTTTTTT. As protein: CASSSQGATNEKLFF. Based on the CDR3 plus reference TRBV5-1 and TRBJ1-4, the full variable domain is KAGVTQTPRYLIKTRGQQVTLSCSPISGHRSVSWYQQTPGQGLQFLFEYFSETQRNKGNFPGRFSGRQFSNSRSEMNVSTLELGDSALYLCASSSQGATNEKLFFGSGTQLSVL.

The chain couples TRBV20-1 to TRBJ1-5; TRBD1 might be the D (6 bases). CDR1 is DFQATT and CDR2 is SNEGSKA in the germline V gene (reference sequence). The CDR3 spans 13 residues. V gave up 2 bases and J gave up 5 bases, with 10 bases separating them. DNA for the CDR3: TGCAGTGCTAGATTGGCAGGGGATCAGCCCCAGCATTTT. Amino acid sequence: CSARLAGDQPQHF.

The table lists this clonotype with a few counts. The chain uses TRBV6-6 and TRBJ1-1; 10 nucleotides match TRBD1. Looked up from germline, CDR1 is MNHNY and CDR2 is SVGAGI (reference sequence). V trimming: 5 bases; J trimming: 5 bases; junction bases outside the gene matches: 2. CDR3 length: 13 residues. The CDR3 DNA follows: TGTGCCAGCAGTAGGGGACAGGGGACTGAAGCTTTCTTT. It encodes CASSRGQGTEAFF.

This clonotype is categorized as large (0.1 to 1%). CDR3 amino acids: CASRPRTEGSYEQYF. CDR3 DNA: TGTGCCAGCAGACCCCGGACGGAGGGATCCTACGAGCAGTACTTC. This sequence joins TRBV5-5 and TRBJ2-7, with a tentative D call TRBD2 (6 bases). The CDR3 loop spans 15 amino acids. In germline, CDR1 is SGHKS, CDR2 YYEKEE (reference sequence). Trimming shortened V by 5 bases and J by 1 base, and 16 bases separated the two germline ends.

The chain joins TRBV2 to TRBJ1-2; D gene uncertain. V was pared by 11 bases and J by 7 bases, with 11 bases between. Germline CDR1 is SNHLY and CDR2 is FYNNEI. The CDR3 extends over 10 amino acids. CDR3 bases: TGTGCCTGCGGGCGGGTTGGCTACACCTTC. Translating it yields CACGRVGYTF.

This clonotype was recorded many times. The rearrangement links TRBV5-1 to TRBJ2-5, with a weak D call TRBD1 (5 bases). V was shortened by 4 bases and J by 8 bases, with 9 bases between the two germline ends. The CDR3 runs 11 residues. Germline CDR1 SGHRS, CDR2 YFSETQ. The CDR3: CASSQDNTQYF. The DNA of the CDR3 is TGCGCCAGCAGCCAGGACAACACCCAGTACTTC.

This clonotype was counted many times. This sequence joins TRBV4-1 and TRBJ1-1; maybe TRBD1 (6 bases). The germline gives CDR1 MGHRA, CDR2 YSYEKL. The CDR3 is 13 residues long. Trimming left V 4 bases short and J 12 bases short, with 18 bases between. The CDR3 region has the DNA TGCGCCAGCAGCCCCCTAGCGATGACAGGTACTTTCTTT. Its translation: CASSPLAMTGTFF.

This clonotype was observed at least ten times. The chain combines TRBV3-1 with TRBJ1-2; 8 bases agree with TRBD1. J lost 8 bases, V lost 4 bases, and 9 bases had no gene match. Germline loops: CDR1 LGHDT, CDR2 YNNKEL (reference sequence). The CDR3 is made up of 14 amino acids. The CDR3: CASSRADREGGYTF. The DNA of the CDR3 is TGTGCCAGCAGCCGGGCGGACAGGGAAGGCGGCTACACCTTC. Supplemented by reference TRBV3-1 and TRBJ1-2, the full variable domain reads DTAVSQTPKYLVTQMGNDKSIKCEQNLGHDTMYWYKQDSKKFLKIMFSYNNKELIINETVPNRFSPKSPDKAHLNLHINSLELGDSAVYFCASSRADREGGYTFGSGTRLTVV.

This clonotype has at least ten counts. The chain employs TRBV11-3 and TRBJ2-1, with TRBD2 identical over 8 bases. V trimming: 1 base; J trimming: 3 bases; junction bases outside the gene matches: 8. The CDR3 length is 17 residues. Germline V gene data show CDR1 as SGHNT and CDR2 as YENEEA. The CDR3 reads CASSLVQAGVFYNEQFF. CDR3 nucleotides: TGTGCCAGCAGCTTAGTACAAGCGGGAGTTTTCTACAATGAGCAGTTCTTC.

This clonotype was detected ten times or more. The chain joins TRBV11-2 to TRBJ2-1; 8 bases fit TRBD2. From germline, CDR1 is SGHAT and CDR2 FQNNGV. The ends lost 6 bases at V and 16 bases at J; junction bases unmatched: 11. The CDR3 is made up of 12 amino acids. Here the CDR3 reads CASRYSLGGVFF. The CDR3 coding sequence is TGTGCCAGCAGATATTCTCTCGGGGGGGTCTTCTTC.

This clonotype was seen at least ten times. CDR3 residues: CASSPYLPDTQYF. CDR3 nucleotides: TGTGCCAGCAGCCCCTACTTACCAGATACGCAGTATTTT. The chain employs TRBV11-2 and TRBJ2-3; D is uncertain. V was pared by 5 bases and J by 4 bases, with 10 bases between. Germline V gene data show CDR1 as SGHAT and CDR2 as FQNNGV. CDR3 length: 13 residues.

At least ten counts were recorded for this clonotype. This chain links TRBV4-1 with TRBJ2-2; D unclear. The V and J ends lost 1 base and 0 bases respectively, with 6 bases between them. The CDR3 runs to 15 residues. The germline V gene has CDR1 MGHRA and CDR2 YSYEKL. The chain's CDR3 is CASSQGAPNTGELFF. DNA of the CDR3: TGCGCCAGCAGCCAAGGGGCTCCGAACACCGGGGAGCTGTTTTTT.

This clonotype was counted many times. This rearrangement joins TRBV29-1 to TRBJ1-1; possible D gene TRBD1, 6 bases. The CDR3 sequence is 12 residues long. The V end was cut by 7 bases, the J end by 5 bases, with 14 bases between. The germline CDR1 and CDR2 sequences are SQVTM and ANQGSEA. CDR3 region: CSDSTGGTEAFF. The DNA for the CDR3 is TGCAGCGACTCGACAGGAGGGACTGAAGCTTTCTTT.

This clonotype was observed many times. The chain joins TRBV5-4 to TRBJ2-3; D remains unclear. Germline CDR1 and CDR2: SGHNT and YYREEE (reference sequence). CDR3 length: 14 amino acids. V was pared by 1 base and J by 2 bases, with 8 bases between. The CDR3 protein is CASSLRSSTDTQYF. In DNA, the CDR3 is TGTGCCAGCAGCTTGAGGAGCTCCACAGATACGCAGTATTTT.

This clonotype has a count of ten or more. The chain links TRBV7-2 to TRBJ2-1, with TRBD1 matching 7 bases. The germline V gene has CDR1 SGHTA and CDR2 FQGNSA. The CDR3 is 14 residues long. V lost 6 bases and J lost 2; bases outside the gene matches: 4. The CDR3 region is CASRPTGTYNEQFF. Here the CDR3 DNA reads TGTGCCAGCAGGCCGACAGGGACCTACAATGAGCAGTTCTTC.